One and the same sample provided the 3 T cell receptor beta chains below, sequenced in a study of shared clonotypes between healthy human individuals. Generated by immunoSEQ multiplex PCR, the TCRdb table keeps only in-frame clones and is missing some. The sample lists hundreds of thousands of clones; 79% were seen once. The sequenced sample consisted of PBMCs. These receptors came from a woman between 40 and 55 years old in good health. Some clones in this sample may be carry-over from other donors' samples.

The chain carries TRBV5-4 and TRBJ2-7, with 9 bases fitting TRBD2. Losses at the gene ends were 5 bases for V and 6 bases for J; bases not matched to a gene: 9. Germline assignment: CDR1 SGHNT and CDR2 YYREEE (reference sequence). This CDR3 comprises 14 residues. The CDR3 reads CASSGAGGFSEQYF. The CDR3, as DNA: TGTGCCAGCAGTGGTGCGGGAGGGTTCTCCGAGCAGTACTTC.

This clone occurred a few times. The chain couples TRBV5-1 to TRBJ1-2, with unresolved D. Germline-derived CDR1 and CDR2 are SGHRS and YFSETQ. CDR3 length equals 13 residues. V lost 1 base and J 0 bases, leaving 4 bases between the germline ends. CDR3: CASSLPTNYGYTF. The CDR3 region has the DNA TGCGCCAGCAGCTTGCCGACTAACTATGGCTACACCTTC.

The chain couples TRBV10-3 to TRBJ1-2, with D possibly TRBD1 on 6 matching bases. Germline assignment: CDR1 ENHRY and CDR2 SYGVKD. The V end was cut by 6 bases, the J end by 5 bases, with 13 bases between. The CDR3 extends over 13 amino acids. The CDR3 DNA reads TGTGCCATCAGCGGGGGCCAGGGATATGGCTACACCTTC. Residues: CAISGGQGYGYTF.